A selection of T cell receptor beta chains follows, all from one sample in a study of Graves' ophthalmopathy and Graves' hyperthyroidism. TCRdb passed the multiplex PCR reads through MiXCR, listing each CDR3 protein once. The sample contains approximately 700,000 distinct CDR3 sequences, just over 40% of which appear only once. Material: peripheral blood. These receptors were taken from an adult man with Graves' ophthalmopathy. The CDR3 runs from the conserved cysteine through the conserved F or W. The D gene is left open where the match is weak. Rows may omit the clone size; those that give it use once, few, many or a size class.

>many|TRBJ1-2|TRBD1|TRBV10-3
TGTGCCATCAGTGTTCACAGGGGGGAGGAACGTGGCTACACCTTC
CAISVHRGEERGYTF
>many|TRBJ1-1|NA|TRBV7-9
TGTGCCAGCAGCTTAGCGTCCCTCCATCTGAACACTGAAGCTTTCTTT
CASSLASLHLNTEAFF
>many|TRBJ2-5|TRBD1|TRBV25-1
TGTGCCAGCAGTGAGGCCGGGACAGGGGAAGGAGAGACCCAGTACTTC
CASSEAGTGEGETQYF
>many|TRBJ1-6|NA|TRBV6-6
TGTGCCAGCAGTTACACGGGGAGCTCCTATAATTCACCCCTCCACTTT
CASSYTGSSYNSPLHF
>NA|TRBJ2-6|TRBD1|TRBV25-1
TGTGCCAGCGGGGGACAGGGGGCGCGGGGGGCCAACGTCCTGACTTTC
CASGGQGARGANVLTF
>many|TRBJ1-3|NA|TRBV10-2
TGCGCCAGCAGTGATGGGATTGGAAGCACCATATATTTT
CASSDGIGSTIYF
>NA|TRBJ1-6|TRBD1|TRBV2
TGTGCCAGCACCCGCAGGGGGGGCGGTGGACCCCTCCACTTT
CASTRRGGGGPLHF
>many|TRBJ1-1|NA|TRBV6-5
TGTGCCAGCAGTTATCAAAACAGGAAAAACACTGAAGCTTTCTTT
CASSYQNRKNTEAFF
>few|TRBJ2-2|TRBD1|TRBV19
TGTGCCAGTAGTCCCCAGGGGGCTAAGAACGGGGAGCTGTTTTTT
CASSPQGAKNGELFF
>NA|TRBJ1-5|NA|TRBV15
TGTGCCACCAGCAGAGGTGCAGGGCAAGAGACCCAGCATTTT
CATSRGAGQETQHF
>many|TRBJ1-1|TRBD1|TRBV10-3
TGTGCCATCGGACAGGGCGAGGGAACTGAAGCTTTCTTT
CAIGQGEGTEAFF
>few|TRBJ2-7|NA|TRBV3-1
TGTGCCAGCAGCCAAGGGACAGAAGCAACCTACGAGCAGTACTTC
CASSQGTEATYEQYF
>many|TRBJ1-6|TRBD1|TRBV12-3/TRBV12-4
TGTGCCAGCAGCCGCGGGACAGGAGATTTGCCCCTCCACTTT
CASSRGTGDLPLHF
>NA|TRBJ2-1|TRBD2|TRBV2
TGTGCCAGCACGGTAGCGGGGAGCAATGAGCAGTTCTTC
CASTVAGSNEQFF
>many|TRBJ1-1|NA|TRBV6-6
TGTGCCAGCAGTTACCGTCGACGCACTGAAGCTTTCTTT
CASSYRRRTEAFF
>many|TRBJ1-6|TRBD1|TRBV20-1
TGCAGTGCTAGAGACTGGGACAGTGGTAATTCACCCCTCCACTTT
CSARDWDSGNSPLHF
>NA|TRBJ1-2|TRBD1|TRBV10-3
TGTGCCATCAGGGGGACAGGGACCCTGTACGGCTACACCTTC
CAIRGTGTLYGYTF
>many|TRBJ1-3|NA|TRBV10-3
TGTGCCATCAGTTCAGACCCTGGTTCAAACACCATATATTTT
CAISSDPGSNTIYF
>NA|TRBJ1-5|NA|TRBV20-1
TGCAGTGCTAGAGAGGGGGGCGCGTCCTACGAGCATTTT
CSAREGGASYEHF
>NA|TRBJ2-2|TRBD2|TRBV20-1
TGCAGTGCAAGGGACTACCACACCGGGGAGCTGTTTTTT
CSARDYHTGELFF
>NA|TRBJ1-1|NA|TRBV7-2
TGTGCCAGCAGCTTGGGAGCGGGAGCTTTCTTT
CASSLGAGAFF
>NA|TRBJ2-3|TRBD2|TRBV7-9
TGTGCCAGCAGCCAAGATGGCGGGGGGGCTCCAGATACGCAGTATTTT
CASSQDGGGAPDTQYF
>NA|TRBJ2-5|TRBD2|TRBV10-2
TGCGCCAGCAGTGAGAGTAGCGGGGGGGCCCCGACCCAGTACTTC
CASSESSGGAPTQYF
>NA|TRBJ1-1|TRBD1|TRBV12-3/TRBV12-4
TGTGCCAGCAGTATAAACGGGGACAGACCACGGGTAGCTTTCTTT
CASSINGDRPRVAFF
>NA|TRBJ2-2|NA|TRBV19
TGTGCCAGTAGTATCTCGGGGGCCGGGGAGCTGTTTTTT
CASSISGAGELFF
>NA|TRBJ1-2|TRBD1|TRBV4-1
TGCGCCAGCAGCCAACGAACCAGGGACAGGGATTGGTTAGACGGCTACACCTTC
CASSQRTRDRDWLDGYTF
>NA|TRBJ2-3|TRBD2|TRBV12-3/TRBV12-4
TGTGCCAGCAGAACTAGCGTCTCCTCAGATACGCAGTATTTT
CASRTSVSSDTQYF
>NA|TRBJ2-2|NA|TRBV29-1
TGCAGCGTCGAGGGCCCCAGGGAGCTGTTTTTT
CSVEGPRELFF
>few|TRBJ1-3|NA|TRBV6-5
TGTGCCAGCACCGGAATGAAGAGACCAGGAAACACCATATATTTT
CASTGMKRPGNTIYF
>NA|TRBJ2-5|TRBD2|TRBV7-8
TGTGCCAGCAGCCAACTTTCTCTAGCGGGGAACCAAGAGACCCAGTACTTC
CASSQLSLAGNQETQYF
>NA|TRBJ2-2|NA|TRBV7-9
TGTGCCATTGCGGGTACCGGGGTGAACACCGGGGAGCTGTTTTTT
CAIAGTGVNTGELFF
>NA|TRBJ2-2|TRBD1|TRBV9
TGTGCCAGCAGCGAGGGGGACAGGGCGGTTTACACCGGGGAGCTGTTTTTT
CASSEGDRAVYTGELFF
>NA|TRBJ2-5|NA|TRBV29-1
TGCAGCGTTGAGGCTGGACGAGAGACCCAGTACTTC
CSVEAGRETQYF
>NA|TRBJ1-6|TRBD1|TRBV12-3/TRBV12-4
TGTGCCAGCAGTTTAGAGGGGGCTTCACCCCTCCACTTT
CASSLEGASPLHF
>many|TRBJ2-5|TRBD1|TRBV2
TGTGCCAGCAGACCGGGACAGGGGTGGGAGACCCAGTACTTC
CASRPGQGWETQYF
>many|TRBJ1-1|TRBD1|TRBV29-1
TGCAGCGTAAACGACAGGGCCAAGAACACTGAAGCTTTCTTT
CSVNDRAKNTEAFF
>many|TRBJ1-1|NA|TRBV19
TGTGCCAGTAGACACACAGGGAACACTGAAGCTTTCTTT
CASRHTGNTEAFF
>NA|TRBJ1-5|NA|TRBV15
TGTGCCACCAGCAGCGTGGGTACTAGCAATCAGCCCCAGCATTTT
CATSSVGTSNQPQHF
>NA|TRBJ2-3|NA|TRBV9
TGTGCCAGCAGTTTGCTAGCGCCTAGCACAGATACGCAGTATTTT
CASSLLAPSTDTQYF
>many|TRBJ2-2|NA|TRBV24-1
TGTGCCACCAGTGAATCCGGGACGCCGAACACCGGGGAGCTGTTTTTT
CATSESGTPNTGELFF
>many|TRBJ1-2|NA|TRBV20-1
TGCAGTGCTAGCCTAAACAGGGAATATGGCTACACCTTC
CSASLNREYGYTF
>many|TRBJ1-5|TRBD1|TRBV20-1
TGCAGTGCGCCACAGGGGAACAATCAGCCCCAGCATTTT
CSAPQGNNQPQHF
>NA|TRBJ1-2|NA|TRBV2
TGTGCCAGCAGTGCCAGCTATGATGGCTATGGCTACACCTTC
CASSASYDGYGYTF
>NA|TRBJ2-2|NA|TRBV4-3
TGCGCCAGCAGCCGAGGAGGAGGGGAGCTGTTTTTT
CASSRGGGELFF
>few|TRBJ1-6|NA|TRBV4-1
TGCGCCAGCTCTATGGGGGCCGGGGGGGGCACGTCACCCCTCCACTTT
CASSMGAGGGTSPLHF
>many|TRBJ1-2|NA|TRBV6-1
TGTGCCAGCAGTGAATCAAGTCACTATGGCTACACCTTC
CASSESSHYGYTF
>NA|TRBJ2-5|TRBD2|TRBV12-3/TRBV12-4
TGTGCCAGCAGTCCCGGACTAGCGGGAAGATTTGAGACCCAGTACTTC
CASSPGLAGRFETQYF
>NA|TRBJ1-3|NA|TRBV12-3/TRBV12-4
TGTGCCAGCAGTTTACGGTTTGTCGGGATTGGGACTGGAAACACCATATATTTT
CASSLRFVGIGTGNTIYF
>NA|TRBJ2-7|NA|TRBV7-3
TGTGCCAGCAGTCACAGCGACAGGTCAATCTCCTACGAGCAGTACTTC
CASSHSDRSISYEQYF
>NA|TRBJ1-5|NA|TRBV5-6
TGTGCCAGCAGCTTGGGGTCATCTTCACCCAATCAGCCCCAGCATTTT
CASSLGSSSPNQPQHF
>NA|TRBJ1-3|NA|TRBV29-1
TGCAGCGCCATGGCCTCCTCTGGAAACACCATATATTTT
CSAMASSGNTIYF
>NA|TRBJ1-3|TRBD1|TRBV29-1
TGCAGCGTTGCGGGGGGGACAGGGGATGGAAACACCATATATTTT
CSVAGGTGDGNTIYF
>many|TRBJ2-1|NA|TRBV9
TGTGCCAGCAGCGTAGTGGACAGGGGAGCGGGAGGGCCCAATGAGCAGTTCTTC
CASSVVDRGAGGPNEQFF
>NA|TRBJ1-5|TRBD1|TRBV5-6
TGTGCCAGCAGCAAGGGACAGTTTAGCAATCAGCCCCAGCATTTT
CASSKGQFSNQPQHF
>many|TRBJ1-4|TRBD1|TRBV7-9
TGTGCCAGCAGCTTAGCTGGGACAGGGGGCCAAGAAAAACTGTTTTTT
CASSLAGTGGQEKLFF
>NA|TRBJ2-5|TRBD1|TRBV25-1
TGTGCCAGCAGTGCTGGGGGACAGAACCAAGAGACCCAGTACTTC
CASSAGGQNQETQYF
>few|TRBJ2-3|TRBD2|TRBV15
TGTGCCACCAGCAACCCCGGGGGGGGGGCGGATACGCAGTATTTT
CATSNPGGGADTQYF
>many|TRBJ1-1|NA|TRBV12-3/TRBV12-4
TGTGCCAGCAGTTTTTCGGGACAGAACACTGAAGCTTTCTTT
CASSFSGQNTEAFF
>NA|TRBJ2-7|TRBD1|TRBV25-1
TGTGCCATCACCGACGGGGACAGTGACGAGCAGTACTTC
CAITDGDSDEQYF
>NA|TRBJ2-7|TRBD2|TRBV12-5
TGTGCTAGTGGTTTCAGTAGCGGGGGAATCTACGAGCAGTACTTC
CASGFSSGGIYEQYF